This T cell receptor (beta chain) was documented in a study of shared clonotypes between healthy human individuals. Study results and limitations: The naive CD4 repertoires of a handful of donors were compared, and around 5% of clonotypes were shared.

Libraries were prepared by immunoSEQ multiplex PCR; TCRdb keeps only in-frame clonotypes and omits some of them. The data hold 2.3 million or so clones, with 85% to 95% observed a single time. As concerns this clone: Its matching antigen is unknown.

The CDR3 extends over 17 amino acids. V was shortened by 0 bases and J by 2 bases, with 15 bases between the two germline ends. Germline V gene lookup returns CDR1 SGDLS and CDR2 YYNGEE. The TCR comes from a man aged 18 to 29 in good health. Some clones in this sample may be carry-over from other donors' samples. V gene TRBV9 combines with J gene TRBJ1-3, with a tentative D call TRBD1 (6 bases). The sample comprised naive CD4+ T cells from PBMCs. Subset described: CD45RA+ positively selected. The CDR3 DNA sequence: TGTGCCAGCAGCGTAGTGGGGACAATTAGCGCTGGAAACACCATATATTTT. Protein product: CASSVVGTISAGNTIYF. Complete variable domain (other parts from reference TRBV9 and TRBJ1-3): DSGVTQTPKHLITATGQRVTLRCSPRSGDLSVYWYQQSLDQGLQFLIQYYNGEERAKGNILERFSAQQFPDLHSELNLSSLELGDSALYFCASSVVGTISAGNTIYFGEGSWLTVV.